This passage covers 17 T cell receptor beta chains from one sample sequenced in a study of cytomegalovirus exposure and HLA in healthy donors. With 60 Vbeta and 13 Jbeta primers, the PCR was carried out. Assay used: immunoSEQ multiplex PCR; TCRdb lists only in-frame clones, some missing. There are about 190,000 clones in the sample; roughly 80% occur only once, and about 2.4% lies in the top ten. The sequenced sample consisted of PBMCs. These receptor sequences come from a male donor in good health and CMV-seronegative.

The chain has TRBV6-1 and TRBJ2-4; 7 bases align to TRBD2. CDR3 size: 17 residues. V was clipped by 2 bases and J by 0 bases; unmatched bases: 7. CDR1 and CDR2 from the germline V gene are MNHNS and SASEGT. Written as DNA, the CDR3 is TGTGCCAGCAGTGAACCGGCTAGCGGACTAGCCAAAAACATTCAGTACTTC. It encodes CASSEPASGLAKNIQYF.

The CDR3: CASSRVGGENTEAFF. CDR3 nucleotides: TGTGCCAGCAGCCGCGTGGGGGGTGAGAACACTGAAGCTTTCTTT. The genes are TRBV9 and TRBJ1-1, with a possible D match to TRBD1 (5 bases). The CDR3 is 15 amino acids. V was pared by 4 bases and J by 1 base, with 14 bases between. In germline, CDR1 is SGDLS, CDR2 YYNGEE.

The rearrangement uses TRBV5-1 and TRBJ2-5, with 7 bases matching TRBD1. With V trimmed by 5 bases and J by 1 base, 2 bases remained unmatched. This CDR3 is built from 13 residues. Looked up from germline, CDR1 is SGHRS and CDR2 is YFSETQ. The CDR3 nucleotides are TGCGCCAGCAGGGCAGGGGGCCAAGAGACCCAGTACTTC. It specifies CASRAGGQETQYF.

The chain combines TRBV5-6 with TRBJ2-7; TRBD1 matches at 8 bases. CDR1 and CDR2 (germline): SGHDT, YYEEEE. The CDR3 length is 15 residues. The junction had 10 bases not matched to a gene; V was cut back by 5 bases and J by 3 bases. The CDR3 sequence is CASRERQGPFYEQYF. DNA of the CDR3: TGTGCCAGCAGAGAGAGACAGGGGCCCTTCTACGAGCAGTACTTC.

For the CDR3, the DNA is TGTGCCAGTAGTATATCTTTAGCGGACAATGAGCAGTTCTTC. It yields the protein CASSISLADNEQFF. This rearrangement joins TRBV19 to TRBJ2-1; TRBD2 is a possible D gene (6 bases). The V gene lost 2 bases and the J gene lost 5 bases, with 10 bases spanning the gap. This CDR3 spans 14 amino acids. Per the germline V gene, CDR1 is LNHDA and CDR2 is SQIVND (reference sequence).

This chain connects TRBV6-1 to TRBJ1-5; D is ambiguous. This CDR3 region has 13 residues. Germline V gene sequence: CDR1 MNHNS, CDR2 SASEGT. The V gene lost 5 bases and the J gene lost 6 bases, with 11 bases spanning the gap. CDR3 sequence: CASSPDWAQPQHF. In DNA, the CDR3 is TGTGCCAGCAGTCCAGATTGGGCTCAGCCCCAGCATTTT.

The rearrangement links TRBV18 to TRBJ2-7; 7 nucleotides agree with TRBD1. The CDR3 covers 14 residues. Germline-derived CDR1 and CDR2 are KGHSH and LQKENI. Trimming cost V 3 bases and J 0 bases; bases outside gene matches: 2. In DNA, the CDR3 is TGTGCCAGCTCACCGGGACAGCTCTCCTACGAGCAGTACTTC. The encoded protein is CASSPGQLSYEQYF. The variable domain in full, completed from reference TRBV18 and TRBJ2-7, reads NAGVMQNPRHLVRRRGQEARLRCSPMKGHSHVYWYRQLPEEGLKFMVYLQKENIIDESGMPKERFSAEFPKEGPSILRIQQVVRGDSAAYFCASSPGQLSYEQYFGPGTRLTVT.

The chain couples TRBV4-1 to TRBJ2-7, with D perhaps matching TRBD2 (6 bases). V shed 1 base and J shed 5 bases, with 15 bases lying between them. Germline CDR1 and CDR2: MGHRA and YSYEKL. The CDR3 covers 15 residues. CDR3 region: CASSQGGGGFNEQYF. CDR3 DNA sequence: TGCGCCAGCAGCCAAGGGGGTGGGGGGTTCAACGAGCAGTACTTC.

This clone was found once. The rearrangement uses TRBV6-6 and TRBJ2-7; maybe TRBD1 (5 bases). Trimming cost V 5 bases and J 0 bases, with 14 bases left between them. The V gene's germline CDR1 is MNHNY and CDR2 SVGAGI (reference sequence). The CDR3 sequence is 15 residues long. Here the CDR3 reads CASSPSRGGSYEQYF. CDR3 nucleotide sequence: TGTGCCAGCAGTCCGTCAAGGGGCGGCTCCTACGAGCAGTACTTC.

The rearrangement joins TRBV6-5 to TRBJ2-2, with D perhaps TRBD1 (6 bases). Germline assignment: CDR1 MNHEY and CDR2 SVGAGI. Trimming shortened V by 5 bases and J by 6 bases, and 13 bases separated the two germline ends. This CDR3 region has 14 residues. The CDR3 loop is CASSRAQGPGELFF. Written as DNA, the CDR3 is TGTGCCAGCAGTCGCGCGCAGGGGCCCGGGGAGCTGTTTTTT.

The CDR3 protein is CASRGQFYGYTF. The CDR3 nucleotides are TGTGCCAGCAGGGGACAGTTCTATGGCTACACCTTC. The V gene is TRBV6-6, the J gene TRBJ1-2; 7 bases are a match to TRBD1. Germline CDR1 reads MNHNY; CDR2 reads SVGAGI (reference sequence). The CDR3 loop spans 12 amino acids. The V and J ends lost 6 bases and 4 bases, in that order; junction bases with no gene match: 2.

The gene calls are TRBV4-3 and TRBJ1-2; 9 bases align to TRBD1. Looked up from germline, CDR1 is LGHNA and CDR2 is YSLEER. With 4 bases clipped from V and 4 bases from J, the junction kept 7 bases outside the gene matches. The length of the CDR3 is 15 residues. CDR3 amino acids: CASSRAGTGIYGYTF. DNA of the CDR3: TGCGCCAGCAGCCGAGCCGGGACAGGGATCTATGGCTACACCTTC.

CDR3 nucleotide sequence: TGTGCCAGCAGCTTGGATCGGGAGACAGATACGCAGTATTTT. This gives the protein CASSLDRETDTQYF. The chain recombines TRBV5-5 with TRBJ2-3; possibly TRBD2 for D (6 bases). Germline CDR1 SGHKS, CDR2 YYEKEE (reference sequence). This CDR3 spans 14 amino acids. The V gene lost 0 bases and the J gene lost 3 bases, with 8 bases spanning the gap.

This chain connects TRBV7-3 to TRBJ2-1, with 7 bases identical to TRBD2. Germline-derived CDR1 and CDR2 are SGHTA and FQGTGA. V shed 7 bases and J 4 bases; nucleotides not matched to a gene: 7. The CDR3 has 14 residues. CDR3 residues: CASNPGRGYNEQFF. CDR3 nucleotides: TGTGCCAGCAACCCCGGGCGGGGGTACAATGAGCAGTTCTTC.

This chain uses TRBV19 with TRBJ2-3; 7 bases match TRBD2. CDR1 and CDR2 from the germline V gene are LNHDA and SQIVND (reference sequence). The CDR3 is 14 residues long. Losses at the gene ends were 7 bases for V and 2 bases for J; bases not matched to a gene: 6. The CDR3 loop reads CASTKRGNTDTQYF. In nucleotides, the CDR3 is TGTGCCAGTACCAAGCGGGGAAACACAGATACGCAGTATTTT.

The rearrangement links TRBV7-9 to TRBJ1-2; 7 nucleotides match TRBD1. V lost 3 bases to trimming and J lost 4 bases; unmatched junction nucleotides: 8. Germline loops: CDR1 SEHNR, CDR2 FQNEAQ (reference sequence). CDR3 length: 15 amino acids. CDR3 amino acids: CASSLGDSPFYGYTF. Here the CDR3 DNA reads TGTGCCAGCAGCTTGGGGGACAGTCCCTTCTATGGCTACACCTTC.

This chain connects TRBV28 to TRBJ2-7; 12 bases are shared with TRBD2. After removal of 4 bases from V and 1 base from J, the junction contained 2 bases not matched to a gene. Germline V lookup: CDR1 MDHEN, CDR2 SYDVKM. CDR3 length: 15 residues. The CDR3 DNA reads TGTGCCAGCAGTTCGGGACTAGCGGGTTCCTACGAGCAGTACTTC. It codes for CASSSGLAGSYEQYF.